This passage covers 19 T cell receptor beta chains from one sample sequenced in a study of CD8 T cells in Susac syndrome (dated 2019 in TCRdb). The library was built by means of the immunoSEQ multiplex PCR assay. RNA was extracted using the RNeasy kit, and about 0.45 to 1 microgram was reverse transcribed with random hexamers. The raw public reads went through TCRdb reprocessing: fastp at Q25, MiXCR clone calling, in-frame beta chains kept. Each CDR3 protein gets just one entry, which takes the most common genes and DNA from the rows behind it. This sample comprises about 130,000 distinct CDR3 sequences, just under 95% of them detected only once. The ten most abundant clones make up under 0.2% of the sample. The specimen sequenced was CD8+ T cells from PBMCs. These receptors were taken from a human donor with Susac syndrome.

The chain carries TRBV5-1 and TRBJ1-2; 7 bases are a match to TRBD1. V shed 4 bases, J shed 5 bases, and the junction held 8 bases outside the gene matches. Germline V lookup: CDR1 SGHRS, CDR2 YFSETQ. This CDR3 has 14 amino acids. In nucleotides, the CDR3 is TGCGCCAGCAGCGGCGGGGACAGCCTTTATGGCTACACCTTC. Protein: CASSGGDSLYGYTF.

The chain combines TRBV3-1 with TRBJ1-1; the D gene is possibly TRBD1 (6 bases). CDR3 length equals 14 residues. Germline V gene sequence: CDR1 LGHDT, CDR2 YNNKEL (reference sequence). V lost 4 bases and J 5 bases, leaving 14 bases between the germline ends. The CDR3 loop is CASSPAGAGTEAFF. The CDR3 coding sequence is TGTGCCAGCAGCCCGGCAGGGGCTGGTACTGAAGCTTTCTTT.

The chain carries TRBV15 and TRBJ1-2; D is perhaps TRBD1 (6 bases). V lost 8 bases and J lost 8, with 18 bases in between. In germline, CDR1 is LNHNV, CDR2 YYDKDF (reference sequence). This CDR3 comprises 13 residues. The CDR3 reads CATHRGGKGGYTF. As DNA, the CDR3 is TGTGCCACCCACAGAGGGGGGAAAGGAGGCTACACCTTC.

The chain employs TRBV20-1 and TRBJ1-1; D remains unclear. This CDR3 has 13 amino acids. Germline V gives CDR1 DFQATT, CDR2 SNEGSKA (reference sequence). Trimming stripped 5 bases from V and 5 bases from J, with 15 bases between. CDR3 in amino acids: CSAWMGTGTEAFF. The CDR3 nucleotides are TGCAGTGCTTGGATGGGTACCGGGACTGAAGCTTTCTTT.

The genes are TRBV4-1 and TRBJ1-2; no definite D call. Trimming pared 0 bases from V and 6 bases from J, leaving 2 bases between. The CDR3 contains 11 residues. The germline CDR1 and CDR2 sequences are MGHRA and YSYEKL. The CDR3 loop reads CASSQEDGYTF. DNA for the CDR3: TGCGCCAGCAGCCAAGAGGATGGCTACACCTTC.

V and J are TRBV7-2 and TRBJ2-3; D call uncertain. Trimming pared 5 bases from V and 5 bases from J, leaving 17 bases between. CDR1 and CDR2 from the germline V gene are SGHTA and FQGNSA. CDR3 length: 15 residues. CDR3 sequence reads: CASSPNRWEGDTQYF. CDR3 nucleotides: TGTGCCAGCAGCCCCAATAGGTGGGAAGGAGATACGCAGTATTTT.

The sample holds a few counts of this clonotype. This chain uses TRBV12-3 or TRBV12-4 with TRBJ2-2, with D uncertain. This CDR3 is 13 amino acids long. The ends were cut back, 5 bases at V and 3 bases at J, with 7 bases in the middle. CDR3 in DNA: TGTGCCAGCAGTCCCCGGGACACCGGGGAGCTGTTTTTT. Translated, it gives CASSPRDTGELFF.

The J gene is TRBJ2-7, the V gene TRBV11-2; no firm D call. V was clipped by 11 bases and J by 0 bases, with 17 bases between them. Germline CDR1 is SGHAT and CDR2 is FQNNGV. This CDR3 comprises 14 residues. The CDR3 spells CASSPGPSSYEQYF. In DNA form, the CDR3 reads TGTGCCTCTAGTCCGGGCCCAAGCTCCTACGAGCAGTACTTC.

Here the CDR3 DNA reads TGTGCCAGCAACCCGCCTAGCGGAGAGACCCAGTACTTC. Translated: CASNPPSGETQYF. The rearrangement links TRBV6-5 to TRBJ2-5, with 7 bases identical to TRBD2. The CDR3 contains 13 residues. Per the germline V gene, CDR1 is MNHEY and CDR2 is SVGAGI. The J segment lost 4 bases and the V segment lost 7 bases, leaving 6 bases of the junction unmatched.

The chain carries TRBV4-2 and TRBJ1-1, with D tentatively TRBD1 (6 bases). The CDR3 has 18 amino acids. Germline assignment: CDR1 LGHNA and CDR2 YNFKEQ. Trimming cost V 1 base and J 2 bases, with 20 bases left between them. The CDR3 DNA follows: TGTGCCAGCAGCCAAGTGATGAGACATAGGACAGCCAACACTGAAGCTTTCTTT. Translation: CASSQVMRHRTANTEAFF.

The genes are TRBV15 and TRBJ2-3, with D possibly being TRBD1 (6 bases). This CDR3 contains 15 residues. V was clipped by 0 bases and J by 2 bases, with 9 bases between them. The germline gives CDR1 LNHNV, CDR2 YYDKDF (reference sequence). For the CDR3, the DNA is TGTGCCACCAGCAGAGAGGGGGCTATCACAGATACGCAGTATTTT. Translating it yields CATSREGAITDTQYF.

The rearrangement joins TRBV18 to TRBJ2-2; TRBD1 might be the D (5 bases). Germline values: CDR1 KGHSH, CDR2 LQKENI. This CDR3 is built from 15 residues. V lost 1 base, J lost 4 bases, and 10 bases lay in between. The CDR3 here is CASSPLDSTTGELFF. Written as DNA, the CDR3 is TGTGCCAGCTCACCACTCGACAGCACCACCGGGGAGCTGTTTTTT.

CDR3 region: CSAEAGGELFF. The CDR3 DNA sequence: TGCAGTGCTGAAGCTGGCGGGGAGCTGTTTTTT. The gene calls are TRBV20-1 and TRBJ2-2; D is ambiguous. The CDR3 is made up of 11 amino acids. Germline values: CDR1 DFQATT, CDR2 SNEGSKA (reference sequence). With 5 bases removed from V and 7 bases from J, the gap between germline ends came to 8 bases.

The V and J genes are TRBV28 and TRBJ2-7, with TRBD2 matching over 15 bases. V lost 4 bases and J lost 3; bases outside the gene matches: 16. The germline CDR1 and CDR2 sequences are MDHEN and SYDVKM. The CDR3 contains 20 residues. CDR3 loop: CASSSIRTSGRAVPNYEQYF. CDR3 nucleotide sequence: TGTGCCAGCAGTTCAATTCGGACTAGCGGGAGGGCCGTGCCAAACTACGAGCAGTACTTC.

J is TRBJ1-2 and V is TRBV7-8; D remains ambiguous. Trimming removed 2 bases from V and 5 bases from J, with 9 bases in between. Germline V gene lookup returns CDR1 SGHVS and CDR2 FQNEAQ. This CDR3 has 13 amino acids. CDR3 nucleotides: TGTGCCAGCAGCTTACTGGGTACTTATGGCTACACCTTC. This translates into CASSLLGTYGYTF.

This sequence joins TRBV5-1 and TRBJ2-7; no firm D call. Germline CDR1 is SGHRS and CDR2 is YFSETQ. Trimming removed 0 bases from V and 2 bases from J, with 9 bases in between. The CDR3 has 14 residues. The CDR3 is CASSLALFAYEQYF. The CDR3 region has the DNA TGCGCCAGCAGCTTGGCCCTTTTTGCCTACGAGCAGTACTTC.

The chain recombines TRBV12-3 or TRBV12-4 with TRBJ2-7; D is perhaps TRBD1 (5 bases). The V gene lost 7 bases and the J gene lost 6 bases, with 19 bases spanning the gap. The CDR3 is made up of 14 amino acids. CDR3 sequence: CASTPAGQAGEQYF. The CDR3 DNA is TGTGCCAGCACCCCTGCAGGACAAGCCGGCGAGCAGTACTTC.

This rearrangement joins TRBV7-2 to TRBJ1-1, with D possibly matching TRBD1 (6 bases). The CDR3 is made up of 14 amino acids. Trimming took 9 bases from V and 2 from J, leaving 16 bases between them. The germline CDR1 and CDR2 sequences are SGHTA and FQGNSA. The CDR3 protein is CARPIETGNTEAFF. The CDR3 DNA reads TGTGCCAGACCGATTGAGACAGGTAACACTGAAGCTTTCTTT. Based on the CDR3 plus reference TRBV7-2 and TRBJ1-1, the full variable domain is GAGVSQSPSNKVTEKGKDVELRCDPISGHTALYWYRQSLGQGLEFLIYFQGNSAPDKSGLPSDRFSAERTGGSVSTLTIQRTQQEDSAVYLCARPIETGNTEAFFGQGTRLTVV.

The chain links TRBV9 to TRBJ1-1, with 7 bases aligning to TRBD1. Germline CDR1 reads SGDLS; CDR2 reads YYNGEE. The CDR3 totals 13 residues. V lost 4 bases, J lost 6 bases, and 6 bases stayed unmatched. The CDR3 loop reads CASSLGTVAEAFF. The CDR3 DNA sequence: TGTGCCAGCAGCCTGGGGACAGTCGCTGAAGCTTTCTTT.